One and the same sample provided the 10 T cell receptor beta chains below, sequenced in a study of cytomegalovirus exposure and HLA in healthy donors. Clones were sequenced by immunoSEQ multiplex PCR, and TCRdb holds only the in-frame ones, with some missing. The table has roughly 150,000 clones, 91% seen once. Material: PBMCs. These receptors were obtained from a man aged 18 to 30 in good health and CMV-seronegative.

In the case of this clone: At the DNA level, this CDR3 is encoded by other sequences in the same sample as well. In DNA, the CDR3 is TGTGCCAGCAGCGGCGGCTCGGACTACGAGCAGTACTTC. Translation: CASSGGSDYEQYF. The chain uses TRBV9 and TRBJ2-7, with D hard to call. Germline CDR1 and CDR2: SGDLS and YYNGEE. This CDR3 spans 13 amino acids. Trimming cost V 3 bases and J 3 bases, with 10 bases left between them.

The chain recombines TRBV20-1 with TRBJ1-1; D unresolved. Per germline, CDR1 DFQATT and CDR2 SNEGSKA (reference sequence). The V gene lost 5 bases and the J gene lost 6 bases, with 10 bases spanning the gap. CDR3 length: 11 residues. CDR3 bases: TGCAGTGCTCCAGGTGTGGCTGAAGCTTTCTTT. It translates to CSAPGVAEAFF.

The chain links TRBV2 to TRBJ2-7, with D perhaps TRBD2 (6 bases). The CDR3 covers 12 residues. In germline, CDR1 is SNHLY, CDR2 FYNNEI. V lost 6 bases and J lost 5, with 11 bases in between. The CDR3 DNA follows: TGTGCCAGCAGCCCCTGGAGGGACGAGCAGTACGTC. It encodes CASSPWRDEQYV.

Many counts were recorded for this clone. The chain has TRBV6-4 and TRBJ2-2; maybe TRBD2 (6 bases). The CDR3 has 15 residues. Germline-derived CDR1 and CDR2 are MRHNA and SNTAGT. V was cut by 4 bases and J by 5 bases, with 14 bases left in between. CDR3 sequence (DNA): TGTGCCAGCAGTGTCACTAGGGCGGGGACCGGGGAGCTGTTTTTT. This encodes CASSVTRAGTGELFF.

The DNA of the CDR3 is TGTGCCTGGAGTCGAGGACAGGGTCCTAATGAAAAACTGTTTTTT. It codes for CAWSRGQGPNEKLFF. The rearrangement joins TRBV30 to TRBJ1-4, with 8 bases that match TRBD1. This CDR3 has 15 amino acids. V shed 2 bases, J shed 3 bases, and the junction held 5 bases outside the gene matches. From germline, CDR1 is GTSNPN and CDR2 SVGIG (reference sequence).

This rearrangement joins TRBV28 to TRBJ2-2; D is perhaps TRBD1 (6 bases). Trimming took off 3 bases at V and 2 bases at J, with 10 bases between the two ends. The length of the CDR3 is 15 residues. The germline gives CDR1 MDHEN, CDR2 SYDVKM. CDR3 residues: CASSFLQGNTGELFF. CDR3 bases: TGTGCCAGCAGTTTCTTACAGGGAAACACCGGGGAGCTGTTTTTT.

The chain couples TRBV1 to TRBJ2-1; whether TRBD2, the table's D call, matches the DNA was not checked. TRBV1 is a recognized pseudogene. The CDR3 totals 14 residues. CDR3 residues: CTSWKRENKNEQFF. CDR3 nucleotide sequence: TGCACCAGCTGGAAGCGGGAGAATAAGAATGAGCAGTTCTTC.

The rearrangement links TRBV19 to TRBJ2-3, with D perhaps TRBD2 (7 bases). V shed 0 bases and J shed 0 bases, with 16 bases lying between them. The germline V gene has CDR1 LNHDA and CDR2 SQIVND (reference sequence). The CDR3 has 18 amino acids. CDR3 sequence: CASSIDGGLADSTDTQYF. CDR3 in DNA: TGTGCCAGTAGTATAGATGGGGGGCTAGCGGACAGCACAGATACGCAGTATTTT.

The V call is TRBV18, the J call TRBJ2-3; tentative D call: TRBD2 (6 bases). V lost 3 bases and J 2 bases, leaving 9 bases between the germline ends. The CDR3 contains 14 residues. Germline CDR1 and CDR2: KGHSH and LQKENI. The DNA of the CDR3 is TGTGCCAGCTCACCCTTAGCGGACACAGATACGCAGTATTTT. Its protein is CASSPLADTDTQYF. The entire variable domain, with the rest obtained from reference TRBV18 and TRBJ2-3, is as follows: NAGVMQNPRHLVRRRGQEARLRCSPMKGHSHVYWYRQLPEEGLKFMVYLQKENIIDESGMPKERFSAEFPKEGPSILRIQQVVRGDSAAYFCASSPLADTDTQYFGPGTRLTVL.

This clone has just one count. The rearrangement links TRBV30 to TRBJ1-1; tentatively, D is TRBD1 (5 bases). V was shortened by 0 bases and J by 3 bases, with 11 bases between the two germline ends. The CDR3 length is 14 residues. The germline V gene encodes CDR1 GTSNPN and CDR2 SVGIG (reference sequence). The CDR3 loop is CAWSVRRGDTEAFF. The CDR3 DNA is TGTGCCTGGAGTGTACGGAGGGGCGACACTGAAGCTTTCTTT.